This TCR beta chain was found in a study of blood T cell repertoires in COVID-19. Study-wide context: In each case, the material was cDNA or gDNA derived from T cells, B-cell-depleted T cells, or PBMCs.

The CDR3 sequence is 15 residues long. Trimming left V 2 bases short and J 5 bases short, with 18 bases between. From germline, CDR1 is SQVTM and CDR2 ANQGSEA. Seattle researchers signed up patients amid active infection and tracked them longitudinally. Original processing notes: Scientists estimated how many nucleated cells there were by amplifying reference gene primers. Measured with immunoSEQ multiplex PCR; TCRdb has only the in-frame clones, and not every one. V and J calls and clone size come straight from that table; D and trimming were deduced from the DNA. The sample gives fewer than 450,000 clones, about nine tenths of which show up once; 7.3% is in the top ten.

The chain combines TRBV29-1 with TRBJ2-5; no definite D call. The clonotype originates from a woman in her 70s with COVID-19, enrolled during active disease. The specimen sequenced was peripheral blood. The CDR3: CSVEKPPAWRETQYF. In DNA form, the CDR3 reads TGCAGCGTTGAAAAGCCACCCGCATGGCGGGAGACCCAGTACTTC.